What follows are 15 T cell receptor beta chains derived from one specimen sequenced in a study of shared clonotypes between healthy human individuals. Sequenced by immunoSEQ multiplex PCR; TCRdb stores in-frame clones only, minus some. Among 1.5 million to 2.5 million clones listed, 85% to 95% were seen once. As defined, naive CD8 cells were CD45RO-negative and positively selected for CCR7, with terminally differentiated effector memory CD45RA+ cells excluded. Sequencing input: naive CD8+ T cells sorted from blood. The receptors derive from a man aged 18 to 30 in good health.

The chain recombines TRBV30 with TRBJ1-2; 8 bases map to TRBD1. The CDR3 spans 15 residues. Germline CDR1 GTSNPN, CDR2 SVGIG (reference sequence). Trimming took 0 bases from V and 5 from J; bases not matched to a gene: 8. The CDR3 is CAWSVRTGRGYGYTF. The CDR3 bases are TGTGCCTGGAGTGTCCGGACAGGGAGGGGTTATGGCTACACCTTC.

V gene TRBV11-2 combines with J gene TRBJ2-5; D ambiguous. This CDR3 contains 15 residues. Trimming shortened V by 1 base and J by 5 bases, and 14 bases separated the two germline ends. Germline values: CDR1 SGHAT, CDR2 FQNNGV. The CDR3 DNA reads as TGTGCCAGCAGCTTAGCGGCCCTACCAGCGGAGACCCAGTACTTC. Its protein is CASSLAALPAETQYF.

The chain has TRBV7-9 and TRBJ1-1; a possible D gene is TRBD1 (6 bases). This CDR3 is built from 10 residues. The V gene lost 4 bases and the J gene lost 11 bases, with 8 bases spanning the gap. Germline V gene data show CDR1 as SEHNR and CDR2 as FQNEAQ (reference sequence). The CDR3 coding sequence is TGTGCCAGCAGCTGGGACATCGCTTTCTTT. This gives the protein CASSWDIAFF.

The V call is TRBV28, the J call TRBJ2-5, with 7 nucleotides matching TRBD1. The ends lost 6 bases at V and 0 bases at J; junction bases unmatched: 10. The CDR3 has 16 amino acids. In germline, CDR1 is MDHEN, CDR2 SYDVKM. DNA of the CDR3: TGTGCCAGCAGCGGATGGGACAGCGAGTACCAAGAGACCCAGTACTTC. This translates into CASSGWDSEYQETQYF.

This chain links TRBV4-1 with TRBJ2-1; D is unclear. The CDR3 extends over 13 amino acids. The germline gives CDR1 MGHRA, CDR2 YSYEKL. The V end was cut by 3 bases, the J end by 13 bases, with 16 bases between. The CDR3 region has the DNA TGCGCCAGCAGCCAGGTCCGGCGTCAGTTCCAGTTCTTC. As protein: CASSQVRRQFQFF.

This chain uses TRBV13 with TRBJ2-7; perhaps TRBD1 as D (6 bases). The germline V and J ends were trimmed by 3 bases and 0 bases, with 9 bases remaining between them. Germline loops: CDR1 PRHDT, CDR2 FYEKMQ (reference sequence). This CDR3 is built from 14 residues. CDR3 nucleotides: TGTGCCAGCAGCTTCACAGGGAGCTCCTACGAGCAGTACTTC. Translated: CASSFTGSSYEQYF.

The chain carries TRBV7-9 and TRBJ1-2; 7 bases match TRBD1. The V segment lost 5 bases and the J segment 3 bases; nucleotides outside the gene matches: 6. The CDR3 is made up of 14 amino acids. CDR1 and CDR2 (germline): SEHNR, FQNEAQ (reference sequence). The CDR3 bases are TGTGCCAGCAGCCATCTCGACAGGGACTATGGCTACACCTTC. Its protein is CASSHLDRDYGYTF.

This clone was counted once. CDR3 amino acids: CASSPSSGGGYEQYF. The CDR3 DNA sequence: TGTGCCAGTAGCCCCTCGTCGGGGGGGGGTTACGAGCAGTACTTC. The chain uses TRBV19 and TRBJ2-7; 8 bases fit TRBD2. With 6 bases clipped from V and 4 bases from J, the junction kept 11 bases outside the gene matches. Germline V gene data show CDR1 as LNHDA and CDR2 as SQIVND (reference sequence). CDR3 length: 15 amino acids.

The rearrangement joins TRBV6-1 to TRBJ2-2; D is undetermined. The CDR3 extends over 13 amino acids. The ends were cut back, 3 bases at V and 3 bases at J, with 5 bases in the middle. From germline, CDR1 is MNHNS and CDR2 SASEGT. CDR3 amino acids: CASSDVYTGELFF. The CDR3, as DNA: TGTGCCAGCAGTGATGTCTACACCGGGGAGCTGTTTTTT.

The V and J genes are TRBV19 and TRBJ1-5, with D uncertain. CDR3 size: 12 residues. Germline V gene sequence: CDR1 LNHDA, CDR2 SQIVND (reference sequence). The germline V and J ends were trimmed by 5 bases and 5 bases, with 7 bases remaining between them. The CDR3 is CASSEDYQPQHF. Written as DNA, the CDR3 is TGTGCCAGTAGTGAAGATTATCAGCCCCAGCATTTT.

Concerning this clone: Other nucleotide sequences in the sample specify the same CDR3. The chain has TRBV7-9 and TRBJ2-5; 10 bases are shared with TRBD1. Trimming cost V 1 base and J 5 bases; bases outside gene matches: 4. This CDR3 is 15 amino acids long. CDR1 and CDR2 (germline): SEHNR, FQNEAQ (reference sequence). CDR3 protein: CASSLVGTGEETQYF. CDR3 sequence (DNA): TGTGCCAGCAGCTTAGTCGGGACAGGGGAGGAGACCCAGTACTTC.

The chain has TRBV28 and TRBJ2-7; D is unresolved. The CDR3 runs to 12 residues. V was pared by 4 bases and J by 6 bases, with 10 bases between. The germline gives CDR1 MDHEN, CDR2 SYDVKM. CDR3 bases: TGTGCCAGCAGTTCTATCGGTGGCGAGCAGTACTTC. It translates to CASSSIGGEQYF.

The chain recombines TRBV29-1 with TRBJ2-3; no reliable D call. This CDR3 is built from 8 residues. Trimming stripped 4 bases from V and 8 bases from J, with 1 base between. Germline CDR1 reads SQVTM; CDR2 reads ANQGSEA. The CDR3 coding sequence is TGCAGCGTTGGTACGCAGTATTTT. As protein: CSVGTQYF.

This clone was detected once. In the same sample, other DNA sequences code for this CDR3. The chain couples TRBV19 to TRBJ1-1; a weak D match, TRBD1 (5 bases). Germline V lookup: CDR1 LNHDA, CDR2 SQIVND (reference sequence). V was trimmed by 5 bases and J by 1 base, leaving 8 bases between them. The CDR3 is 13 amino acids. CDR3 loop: CASSQDRNTEAFF. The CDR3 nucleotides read TGTGCCAGTAGTCAAGACAGGAACACTGAAGCTTTCTTT.

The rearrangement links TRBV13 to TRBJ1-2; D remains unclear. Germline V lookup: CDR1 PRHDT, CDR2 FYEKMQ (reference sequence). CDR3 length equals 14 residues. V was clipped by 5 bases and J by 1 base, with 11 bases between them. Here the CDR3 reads CASSPQGSNYGYTF. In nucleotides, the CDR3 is TGTGCCAGCAGCCCACAAGGGAGTAACTATGGCTACACCTTC.